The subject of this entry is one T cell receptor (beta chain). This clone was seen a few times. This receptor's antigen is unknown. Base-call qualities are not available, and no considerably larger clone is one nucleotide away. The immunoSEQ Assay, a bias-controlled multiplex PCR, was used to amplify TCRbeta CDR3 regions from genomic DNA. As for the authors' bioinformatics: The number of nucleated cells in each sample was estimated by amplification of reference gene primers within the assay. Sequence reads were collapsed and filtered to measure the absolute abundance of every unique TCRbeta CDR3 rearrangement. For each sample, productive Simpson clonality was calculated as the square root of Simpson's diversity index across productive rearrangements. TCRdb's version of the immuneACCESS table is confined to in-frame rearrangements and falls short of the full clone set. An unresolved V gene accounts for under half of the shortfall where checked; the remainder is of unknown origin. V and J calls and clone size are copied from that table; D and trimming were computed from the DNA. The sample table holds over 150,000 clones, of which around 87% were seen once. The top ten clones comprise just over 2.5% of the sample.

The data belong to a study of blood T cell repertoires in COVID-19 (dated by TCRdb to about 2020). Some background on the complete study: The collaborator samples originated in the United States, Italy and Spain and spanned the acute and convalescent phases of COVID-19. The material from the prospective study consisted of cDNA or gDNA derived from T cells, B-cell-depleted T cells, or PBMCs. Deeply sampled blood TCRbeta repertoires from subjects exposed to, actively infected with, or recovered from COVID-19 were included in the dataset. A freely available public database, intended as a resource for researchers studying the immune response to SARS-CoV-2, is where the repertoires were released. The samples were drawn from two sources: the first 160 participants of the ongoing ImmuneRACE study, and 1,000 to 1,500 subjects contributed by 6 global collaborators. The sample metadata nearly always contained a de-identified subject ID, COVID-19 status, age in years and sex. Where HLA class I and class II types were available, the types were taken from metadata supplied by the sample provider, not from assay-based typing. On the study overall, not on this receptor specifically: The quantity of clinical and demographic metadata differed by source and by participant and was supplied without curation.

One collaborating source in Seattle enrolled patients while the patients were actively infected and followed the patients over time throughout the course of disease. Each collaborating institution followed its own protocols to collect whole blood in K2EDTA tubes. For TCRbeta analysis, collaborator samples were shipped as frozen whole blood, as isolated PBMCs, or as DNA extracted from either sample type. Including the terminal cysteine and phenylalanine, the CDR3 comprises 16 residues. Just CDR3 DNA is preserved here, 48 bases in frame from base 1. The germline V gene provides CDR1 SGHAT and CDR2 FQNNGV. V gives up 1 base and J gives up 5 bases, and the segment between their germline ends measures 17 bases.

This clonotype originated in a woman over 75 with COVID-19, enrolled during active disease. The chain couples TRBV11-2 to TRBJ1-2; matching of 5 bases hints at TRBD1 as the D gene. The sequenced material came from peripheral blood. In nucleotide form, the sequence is TGTGCCAGCAGCTTAGCCAACAGGCGTGGGGTATATGGCTACACCTTC. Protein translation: CASSLANRRGVYGYTF.